This T cell receptor beta chain was sequenced for a study of CD8+CD57+ T cells in acquired aplastic anemia. Study-level information: DNA from sorted CD4+ and CD8+ cells averaged about 3.2 ug. Study results and caveats: Simpson's diversity of CD8+ cells was not significantly different in patients compared with controls.

This CDR3 is 14 amino acids long. The ends were cut back, 3 bases at V and 2 bases at J, with 8 bases in the middle. CDR1 is SGHTA and CDR2 is FQGTGA in the germline V gene. Profiling of TCR beta VDJ combinations and CDR3 sequences used genomic DNA as template. In TCRdb, the reads were re-called with MiXCR into one record per CDR3 protein. The table has around 250,000 distinct CDR3 sequences, 65% to 90% seen once. Patients picked for sequencing had shown CD8+CD57+ cell expansion detected by flow cytometry. The cohort consisted entirely of patients having severe acquired aplastic anemia. When blood sampling took place, the patients had received no therapy. Concerning this clonotype: Its specificity is not known.

This TCR came from a human donor with aplastic anemia. The rearrangement joins TRBV7-3 to TRBJ2-1; the D is unclear. The sequenced sample consisted of sorted CD4+, CD8+, or CD8+CD57+ T cells (not recorded which) from PBMCs. CDR3 in DNA: TGTGCCAGCAGCTTCGGACCGGCCTACAATGAGCAGTTCTTC. Amino acids: CASSFGPAYNEQFF.